This TCR beta chain was recorded in a study of blood T cell repertoires in COVID-19. Background on the study: The United States, Italy and Spain provided the acute and convalescent COVID-19 samples. T cells, B-cell-depleted T cells, or PBMCs provided the cDNA or gDNA that served as material.

In the original workflow: By means of reference gene primer amplification, nucleated cell counts were estimated. TCRdb keeps only in-frame clones here, not all; method: immunoSEQ multiplex PCR. That table is the source of V, J and clone size, and D and trimming were worked out from the DNA. The repertoire consists of tens of thousands of clones, with about 89% occurring once and the leading ten covering about 1.5%. On this clone itself: One end of the junction does not line up with germline, which may come from a read error.

In germline, CDR1 is LGHNT, CDR2 FRNRAP. CDR3 length: 17 amino acids. The genes are TRBV12-5 and TRBJ2-1; 7 nucleotides align to TRBD2. Sequencing input: peripheral blood. The TCR was taken from a man in his 60s with acute or convalescent COVID-19. The CDR3: CACGLGSGGGRVNEQFF. The CDR3 DNA follows: TGTGCTTGTGGTTTGGGGTCGGGCGGGGGAAGGGTTAATGAGCAGTTCTTC.